The next 14 T cell receptor beta chains were all read from a single sample in a study of T cell clones after liver transplantation. Data came from immunoSEQ multiplex PCR; TCRdb stores just in-frame clones and leaves some out. The data contain tens of thousands of clones, roughly 84% of them singletons. The source was CD4+ T cells from blood, collected 24 months after liver transplant. The origin of the receptors is a human patient who received a liver transplant. Some T cells may be transferred from the graft donor.

This clone was seen more than once but under ten times. CDR3 DNA: TGTGCCAGCAGCCAACGGCGAGAGCAGGGGACTCAAGAGCAGTACTTC. Amino acid sequence: CASSQRREQGTQEQYF. The chain uses TRBV14 and TRBJ2-7; D might be TRBD1 or TRBD2, each matching 6 bases. Trimming cost V 2 bases and J 7 bases, with 21 bases left between them. Germline V gene data show CDR1 as SGHDN and CDR2 as FVKESK. The CDR3 extends over 16 amino acids.

This chain joins TRBV6-1 and TRBJ1-1; D is unresolved. V shed 10 bases and J shed 7 bases, with 13 bases lying between them. Germline loops: CDR1 MNHNS, CDR2 SASEGT. The CDR3 spans 11 residues. CDR3 sequence: CATARASEAFF. As DNA, the CDR3 is TGTGCCACTGCCCGGGCCAGTGAAGCTTTCTTT.

V and J are TRBV28 and TRBJ1-3; D might be TRBD1 (5 bases). V was cut by 2 bases and J by 4 bases, with 9 bases left in between. The CDR3 loop spans 14 amino acids. Germline V lookup: CDR1 MDHEN, CDR2 SYDVKM. This CDR3 reads CASSLGTPGNTIYF. The CDR3 nucleotides read TGTGCCAGCAGTTTAGGGACGCCCGGAAACACCATATATTTT.

This chain connects TRBV18 to TRBJ1-4; unclear D gene. This CDR3 contains 15 residues. Trimming removed 3 bases from V and 5 bases from J, with 13 bases in between. Germline-derived CDR1 and CDR2 are KGHSH and LQKENI. The CDR3 sequence: CASSPRRTENEKLFF. CDR3 DNA: TGTGCCAGCTCACCGCGACGTACGGAAAATGAAAAACTGTTTTTT.

This chain connects TRBV15 to TRBJ1-3; 8 bases align to TRBD1. CDR3 length: 16 amino acids. Germline CDR1 and CDR2: LNHNV and YYDKDF (reference sequence). J was trimmed by 0 bases and V by 4 bases; bases with no gene match: 5. This CDR3 reads CATSNHRGNSGNTIYF. CDR3 sequence (DNA): TGTGCCACCAGCAATCACAGGGGGAACTCTGGAAACACCATATATTTT.

The chain couples TRBV9 to TRBJ2-1, with 7 bases matching TRBD1. The germline gives CDR1 SGDLS, CDR2 YYNGEE. Unmatched junction bases numbered 10, after V lost 4 bases and J lost 6 bases. The CDR3 runs 15 residues. The CDR3 protein is CASSPRQGGANEQFF. The DNA of the CDR3 is TGTGCCAGCAGCCCCCGACAGGGTGGGGCCAATGAGCAGTTCTTC.

This clone was recorded once. The chain combines TRBV10-3 with TRBJ2-3, with TRBD1 identical over 7 bases. The V gene end was trimmed by 5 bases and the J gene end by 6 bases; junction bases not matched to a gene: 8. Germline V gene lookup returns CDR1 ENHRY and CDR2 SYGVKD. This CDR3 contains 14 residues. CDR3 amino acids: CAISPGTVQDTQYF. The CDR3, as DNA: TGTGCCATCAGTCCCGGGACAGTCCAGGATACGCAGTATTTT.

This rearrangement joins TRBV7-9 to TRBJ2-6; TRBD2 aligns across 7 bases. This CDR3 contains 18 residues. After removal of 0 bases from V and 4 bases from J, the junction contained 9 bases not matched to a gene. Germline assignment: CDR1 SEHNR and CDR2 FQNEAQ (reference sequence). CDR3 loop: CASSLAEAGPLGANVLTF. For the CDR3, the DNA is TGTGCCAGCAGCTTAGCGGAAGCGGGACCCCTCGGGGCCAACGTCCTGACTTTC.

This clone was counted once. The V call is TRBV28, the J call TRBJ2-1, with D perhaps TRBD2 (5 bases). Germline CDR1 reads MDHEN; CDR2 reads SYDVKM. The V end lost 6 bases, the J end lost 7 bases, and 10 bases lay between the germline ends. The length of the CDR3 is 12 residues. The chain's CDR3 is CASRTTRNEQFF. As DNA, the CDR3 is TGTGCCAGCAGGACTACTAGGAATGAGCAGTTCTTC.

V gene TRBV15 combines with J gene TRBJ1-1; weak D call: TRBD1 (5 bases). CDR1 and CDR2 (germline): LNHNV, YYDKDF (reference sequence). V shed 3 bases and J shed 1 base, with 12 bases lying between them. The CDR3 spans 15 residues. CDR3: CATSRKTTGNTEAFF. CDR3 coding DNA: TGTGCCACCAGCAGGAAAACAACAGGGAACACTGAAGCTTTCTTT.

The gene calls are TRBV6-1 and TRBJ1-5, with 8 bases that match TRBD1. The length of the CDR3 is 15 residues. Germline V lookup: CDR1 MNHNS, CDR2 SASEGT. The trim removed 0 bases at V and 6 bases at J, leaving 4 bases unmatched. As DNA, the CDR3 is TGTGCCAGCAGTGAAGCCACAGGGGGTGTTCAGCCCCAGCATTTT. It translates to CASSEATGGVQPQHF.

The chain carries TRBV27 and TRBJ2-4, with D perhaps TRBD1 (6 bases). CDR3 size: 16 residues. Trimming shortened V by 0 bases and J by 6 bases, and 15 bases separated the two germline ends. Per germline, CDR1 MNHEY and CDR2 SMNVEV (reference sequence). CDR3 loop: CASSLSPTGPGNIQYF. CDR3 bases: TGTGCCAGCAGTTTATCTCCGACAGGTCCTGGAAACATTCAGTACTTC.

This clone was counted a single time. The rearrangement joins TRBV19 to TRBJ1-1, with D maybe TRBD1 (5 bases). Germline-derived CDR1 and CDR2 are LNHDA and SQIVND (reference sequence). CDR3 size: 16 residues. V was pared by 3 bases and J by 0 bases, with 14 bases between. This chain's CDR3 is CASSISDSAMNTEAFF. The CDR3 DNA sequence: TGTGCCAGTAGTATCTCAGACAGCGCAATGAACACTGAAGCTTTCTTT.

V is TRBV5-1 and J is TRBJ1-1; no clear D. Trimming took off 8 bases at V and 0 bases at J, with 11 bases between the two ends. There are 13 residues in the CDR3. Germline V gene sequence: CDR1 SGHRS, CDR2 YFSETQ. In DNA form, the CDR3 reads TGCGCCAGTATGGCCGATATGAACACTGAAGCTTTCTTT. This codes for CASMADMNTEAFF.